This T cell receptor beta chain was sequenced for a study of T-cell reconstitution after alpha-beta-depleted transplantation in children. It was with unique molecular identifiers that the TCRbeta library was prepared. TCRdb analysed the PCR reads with MiXCR anew, one entry per CDR3 protein. The sample has some 490,000 distinct CDR3 sequences, 9.5% to 15% seen once; the top ten hold around 5.6%. This clonotype has a handful of counts. The CDR3 extends over 14 amino acids. Germline loops: CDR1 DFQATT, CDR2 SNEGSKA (reference sequence). V lost 0 bases and J 2 bases, leaving 11 bases between the germline ends.

The source material was PBMCs from the stem cell graft donor, sampled from the stem cell graft. The rearrangement uses TRBV20-1 and TRBJ2-7; no clear D gene. This clonotype was obtained from a human donor who donated a stem cell graft to a child with combined immunodeficiency. As DNA, the CDR3 is TGCAGTGCTAGAGATAAAGGGCGAGCCTACGAGCAGTACTTC. This sequence encodes CSARDKGRAYEQYF.